The clone carrying this T cell receptor beta chain has just a few counts. Germline V gives CDR1 SQVTM, CDR2 ANQGSEA. The CDR3 loop spans 14 amino acids. V dropped 3 bases and J dropped 4 bases, with 14 bases sitting between them. This record comes from a study of early T cells in non-severe SARS-CoV-2 infection. Individual cDNA molecules received unique molecular identifiers during library preparation. From the 5' RACE reads, TCRdb called clonotypes with MiXCR, one entry per CDR3 protein. Altogether 15,000 to 25,000 distinct CDR3 sequences are present, over 4% being singletons, with the ten largest covering 7.2%.

The chain links TRBV29-1 to TRBJ2-3; D might be TRBD2 (6 bases). The sequencing sample was made of whole blood. This clonotype was obtained from an adult who was a healthcare worker with PCR-confirmed SARS-CoV-2 infection or an uninfected control (not recorded which). CDR3 residues: CSVEVLGGADTQYF. The CDR3 DNA reads as TGCAGCGTTGAGGTTCTTGGCGGGGCAGATACGCAGTATTTT.